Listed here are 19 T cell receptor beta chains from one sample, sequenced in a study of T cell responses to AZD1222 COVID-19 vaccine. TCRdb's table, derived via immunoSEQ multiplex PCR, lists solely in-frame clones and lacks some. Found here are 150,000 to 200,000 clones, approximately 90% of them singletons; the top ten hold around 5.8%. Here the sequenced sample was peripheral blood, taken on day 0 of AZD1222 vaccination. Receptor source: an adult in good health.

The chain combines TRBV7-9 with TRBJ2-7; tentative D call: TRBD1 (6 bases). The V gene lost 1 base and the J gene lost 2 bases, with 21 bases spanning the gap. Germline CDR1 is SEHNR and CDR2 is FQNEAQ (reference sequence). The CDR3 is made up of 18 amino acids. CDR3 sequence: CASSLGSAYPGTTYEQYF. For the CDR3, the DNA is TGTGCCAGCAGCTTAGGTTCCGCCTACCCCGGGACAACCTACGAGCAGTACTTC.

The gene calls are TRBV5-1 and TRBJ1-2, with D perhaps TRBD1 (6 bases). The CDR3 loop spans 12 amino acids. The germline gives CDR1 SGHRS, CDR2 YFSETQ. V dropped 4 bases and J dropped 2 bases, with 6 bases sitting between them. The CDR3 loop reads CASSGQNYGYTF. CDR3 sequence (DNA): TGCGCCAGCAGCGGACAGAACTATGGCTACACCTTC.

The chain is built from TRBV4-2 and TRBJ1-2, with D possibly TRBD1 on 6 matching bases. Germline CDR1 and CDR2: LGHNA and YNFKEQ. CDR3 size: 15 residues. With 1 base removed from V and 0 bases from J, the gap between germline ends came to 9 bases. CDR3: CASSQADRSNYGYTF. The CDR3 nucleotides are TGTGCCAGCAGCCAAGCGGACAGATCTAACTATGGCTACACCTTC.

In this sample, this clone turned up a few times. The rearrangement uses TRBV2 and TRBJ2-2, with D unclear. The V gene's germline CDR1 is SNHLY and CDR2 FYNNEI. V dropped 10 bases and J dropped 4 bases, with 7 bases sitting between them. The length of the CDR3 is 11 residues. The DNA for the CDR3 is TGTGCCACAGGACCCACCGGGGAGCTGTTTTTT. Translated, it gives CATGPTGELFF.

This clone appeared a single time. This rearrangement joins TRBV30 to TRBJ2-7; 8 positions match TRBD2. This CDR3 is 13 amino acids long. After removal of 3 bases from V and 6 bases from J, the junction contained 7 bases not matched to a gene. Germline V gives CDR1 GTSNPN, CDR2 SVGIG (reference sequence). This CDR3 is CAWRQAGVAEQYF. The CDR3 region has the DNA TGTGCCTGGAGGCAAGCGGGAGTAGCCGAGCAGTACTTC.

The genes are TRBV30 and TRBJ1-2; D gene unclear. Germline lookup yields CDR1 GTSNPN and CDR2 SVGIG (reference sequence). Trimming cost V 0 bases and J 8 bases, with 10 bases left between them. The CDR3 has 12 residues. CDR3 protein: CAWSVLRMGYTF. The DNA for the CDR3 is TGTGCCTGGAGTGTTCTTCGAATGGGCTACACCTTC.

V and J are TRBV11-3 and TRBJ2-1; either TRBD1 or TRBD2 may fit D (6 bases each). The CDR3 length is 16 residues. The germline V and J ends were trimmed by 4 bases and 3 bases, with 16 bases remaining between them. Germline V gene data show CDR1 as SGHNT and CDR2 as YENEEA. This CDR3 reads CASSSGVGGFYNEQFF. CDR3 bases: TGTGCCAGCAGCTCCGGGGTGGGGGGCTTCTACAATGAGCAGTTCTTC.

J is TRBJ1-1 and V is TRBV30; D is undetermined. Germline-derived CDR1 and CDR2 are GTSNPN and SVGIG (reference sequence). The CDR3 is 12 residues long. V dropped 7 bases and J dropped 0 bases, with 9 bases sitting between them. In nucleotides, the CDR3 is TGTGCCTCCGGTCGGGTGAACACTGAAGCTTTCTTT. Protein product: CASGRVNTEAFF.

CDR3 residues: CASSHQDRAQETQYF. DNA for the CDR3: TGCGCCAGCAGCCACCAGGACAGGGCCCAAGAGACCCAGTACTTC. The chain carries TRBV4-1 and TRBJ2-5; 8 bases agree with TRBD1. The CDR3 contains 15 residues. V shed 3 bases, J shed 1 base, and the junction held 4 bases outside the gene matches. CDR1 is MGHRA, CDR2 YSYEKL, per germline.

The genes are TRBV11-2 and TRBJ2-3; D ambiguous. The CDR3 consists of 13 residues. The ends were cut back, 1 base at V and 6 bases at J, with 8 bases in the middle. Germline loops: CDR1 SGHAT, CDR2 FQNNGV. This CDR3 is CASSLALGDTQYF. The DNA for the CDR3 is TGTGCCAGCAGCTTAGCACTCGGGGATACGCAGTATTTT.

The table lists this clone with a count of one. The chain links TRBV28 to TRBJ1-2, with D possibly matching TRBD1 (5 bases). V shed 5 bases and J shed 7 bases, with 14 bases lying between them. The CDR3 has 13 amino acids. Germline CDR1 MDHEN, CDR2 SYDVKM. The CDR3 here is CASSNPGILGYTF. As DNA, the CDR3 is TGTGCCAGCAGTAACCCAGGGATCCTTGGCTACACCTTC.

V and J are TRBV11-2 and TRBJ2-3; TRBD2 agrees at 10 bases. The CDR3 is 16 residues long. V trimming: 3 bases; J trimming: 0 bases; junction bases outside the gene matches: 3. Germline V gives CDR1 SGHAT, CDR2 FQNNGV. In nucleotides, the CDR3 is TGTGCCAGCAGCTTTGCTAGCGGGGGAAGCACAGATACGCAGTATTTT. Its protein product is CASSFASGGSTDTQYF.

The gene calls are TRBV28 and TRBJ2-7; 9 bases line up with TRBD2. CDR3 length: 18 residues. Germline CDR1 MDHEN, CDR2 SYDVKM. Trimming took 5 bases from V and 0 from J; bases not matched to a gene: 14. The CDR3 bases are TGTGCCAGCAGTCCCCTAAATATCCGACTAGCGGTCTCCTACGAGCAGTACTTC. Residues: CASSPLNIRLAVSYEQYF.

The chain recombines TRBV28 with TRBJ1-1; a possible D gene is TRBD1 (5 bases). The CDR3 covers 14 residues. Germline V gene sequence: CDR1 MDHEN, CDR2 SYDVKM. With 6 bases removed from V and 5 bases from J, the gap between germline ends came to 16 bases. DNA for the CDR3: TGTGCCAGCAGCACCGGGGTCCGGGGGACTGAAGCTTTCTTT. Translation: CASSTGVRGTEAFF.

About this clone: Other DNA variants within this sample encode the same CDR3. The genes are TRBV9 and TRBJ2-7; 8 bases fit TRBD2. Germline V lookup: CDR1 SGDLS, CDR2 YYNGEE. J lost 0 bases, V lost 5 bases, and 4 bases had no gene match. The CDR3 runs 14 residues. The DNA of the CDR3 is TGTGCCAGCAGTGTTACTAGCGGCTCCTACGAGCAGTACTTC. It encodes CASSVTSGSYEQYF. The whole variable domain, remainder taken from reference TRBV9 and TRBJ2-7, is DSGVTQTPKHLITATGQRVTLRCSPRSGDLSVYWYQQSLDQGLQFLIQYYNGEERAKGNILERFSAQQFPDLHSELNLSSLELGDSALYFCASSVTSGSYEQYFGPGTRLTVT.

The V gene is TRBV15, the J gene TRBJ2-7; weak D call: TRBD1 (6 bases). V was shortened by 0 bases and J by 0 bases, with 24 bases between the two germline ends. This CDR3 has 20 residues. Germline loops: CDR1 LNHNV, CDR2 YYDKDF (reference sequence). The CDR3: CATSRDTADSLIDRSYEQYF. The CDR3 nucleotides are TGTGCCACCAGCAGAGATACAGCGGACAGCCTTATAGACCGCTCCTACGAGCAGTACTTC.

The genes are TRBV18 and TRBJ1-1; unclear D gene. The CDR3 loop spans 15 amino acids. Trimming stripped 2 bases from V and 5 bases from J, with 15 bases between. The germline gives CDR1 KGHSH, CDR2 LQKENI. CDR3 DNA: TGTGCCAGCTCACCATCCGAGGCGTGGGGAACTGAAGCTTTCTTT. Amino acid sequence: CASSPSEAWGTEAFF.

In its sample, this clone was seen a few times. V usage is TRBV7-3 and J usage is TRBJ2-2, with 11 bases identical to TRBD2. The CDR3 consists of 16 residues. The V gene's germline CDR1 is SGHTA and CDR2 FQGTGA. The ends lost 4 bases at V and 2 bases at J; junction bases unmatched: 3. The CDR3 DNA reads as TGTGCCAGCAGCTCTAGCGGGAGGTCTAACACCGGGGAGCTGTTTTTT. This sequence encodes CASSSSGRSNTGELFF.

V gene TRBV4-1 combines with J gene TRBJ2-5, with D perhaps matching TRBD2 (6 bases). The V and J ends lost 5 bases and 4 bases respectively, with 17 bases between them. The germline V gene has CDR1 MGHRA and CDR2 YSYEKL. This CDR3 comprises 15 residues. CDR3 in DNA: TGCGCCAGCAGCTCGGGAGCCCGTTTCGTAGAGACCCAGTACTTC. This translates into CASSSGARFVETQYF.